This T cell receptor (beta chain) comes out of a study of cytomegalovirus exposure and HLA in healthy donors (dated by TCRdb to about 2017). Regarding the complete study: In an earlier analysis of under 600 of the donors, 276 Gb of sequence data and 120 million or so unique TCR beta sequences from 150 million to 200 million T cells were reported. About 300 gigabases of sequencing data and some 85 million unique TCR sequences were included in an early release covering about 600 HLA-typed donors. Of the approximately 400 genotyped donors, approximately 80% were placed in the genetic ancestry cluster associated with self-reported Caucasian donors. The study aimed to test whether signatures of past pathogen exposure could be identified by cataloging public T cell receptors. The T cell repertoires of 666 subjects were profiled by immunosequencing and related to cytomegalovirus serostatus. A separate validation cohort of over 95 different subjects was used in addition to the approximately 610-subject first cohort. To predict cytomegalovirus infection status, the study brought together high-throughput TCR immunosequencing, statistical association of individual TCRs with disease status, and machine learning. In a later analysis, previously published TCR beta repertoires from 500 to 750 donors were re-analyzed and high-resolution HLA genotyping was added so that TCR occurrence patterns could be studied. Rather than using new phenotypic data, the later analysis identified candidate immune exposures from TCR beta sequences and from how often those sequences occurred across donors. In an earlier analysis of about 590 of the donors, high-throughput TCR beta sequencing was used to judge whether each TCR beta V gene segment behaved as functional or pseudogenic. Donor age, sex, ethnicity and CMV serostatus were compiled together with the repertoire data. A later genetic analysis took genome-wide SNP genotypes for about 55% of the roughly 700 donors and used that subset as a discovery cohort. All discovery cohort repertoires had been generated on a single sequencing platform. HLA typing covered class I and class II loci at four-digit resolution. The number of typed donors differed by locus: roughly 629-640 for A, B, C, DRB1 and DQB1; 500 to 550 for DQA1; approximately 610 for DPA1; and roughly 470 for DPB1. Four to six DR-DQ haplotypes were handled as single units for association and clustering, since linkage in the cohort was strong. On average, roughly 240,000 unique TCR beta nucleotide sequences were sequenced per donor among a few hundred genotyped donors of the cohort, with 15% to 20% of those sequences being non-productive. Overall results and qualifications from the work: Most TCR sequences were seen in very few donors, while some public TCRs were found in many individuals. At a false discovery rate of 0.05, a later analysis linked under 20,000 TCR beta sequences to specific HLA alleles. The classifier was reported to diagnose cytomegalovirus status with high specificity and sensitivity in both the original and validation cohorts. When HLA alleles, especially DR and DQ, strongly co-occurred, TCR associations were difficult to assign to individual alleles. V-gene and J-gene trimming of TCR beta chains was associated with a missense DCLRE1C variant in a later genetic analysis, and the association was replicated in an independent cohort. A later analysis found that TCR association rates varied across HLA loci, with DRB1 alleles showing the most associated TCRs and HLA-C alleles the fewest. According to the authors, the approach could potentially be generalized to other disease states and immunological phenotypes. A further reported finding was that TCR beta sequences accurately predicted the HLA-A and HLA-B alleles for most subjects in the first cohort. A cluster of highly shared sequence variants was judged likely to represent a technical artifact of the sequencing pipeline. Roughly uniform sequencing depth across donors was assumed in presence/absence analyses, although this assumption may not hold. The study listed 164 TCR beta chains as associated with cytomegalovirus. The earlier analysis of fewer than 750 of the donors excluded roughly 17 rarely observed V segments, including chromosome 9 orphons, because counts were too low. In a later analysis, several top co-occurrence clusters were reported to appear linked to parvovirus B19, influenza, CMV and Epstein-Barr virus. Because the 87-base-pair reads could not distinguish some IMGT-functional V segments, including TRBV6-2 and TRBV6-3, those segments were excluded. In an earlier analysis of roughly 560 of the donors, most TCR beta V segments were observed in productive rearrangements about 87% or about 30% of the time, broadly matching IMGT annotations. According to a later analysis, most CMV-associated TCR beta chains appeared to be HLA-restricted, and the HLA associations seemed to be driven largely by CMV exposure. A later genetic analysis reported fewer N-insertions in productive TCRs among donors in an Asian-associated ancestry cluster than the approximately 670-donor mean. Correlated functional status among segregating V segments might be attributable to linkage disequilibrium, but an unknown experimental factor could not be ruled out. HLA typing was unavailable for some donors at each locus, so association tests used only the typed subset. A few of the identified cytomegalovirus-associated TCR beta chains were confirmed in vitro to be specific for cytomegalovirus antigens. This cohort had only TCR beta chains sequenced, and the lack of alpha or paired-chain data limited which features could be detected. In a later analysis, HLA-associated TCR beta chains showed more clonal expansion and lower generation probabilities than non-associated chains that were equally common. For the cohort, immune exposure information was limited to CMV serostatus.

The library was generated by the immunoSEQ multiplex PCR assay. For the multiplex PCR, a mixture combining 60 forward primers for TCR Vbeta segments and 13 reverse primers for TCR Jbeta segments was used. The CDR3 region of rearranged TCR beta genes was amplified from genomic DNA with a multiplex PCR assay. The amplified TCR beta libraries were sequenced on the Illumina HiSeq System as 87-base-pair reads. Processing in the source paper ran as follows. A later analysis counted some 74 million unique TCR beta chains across the 500 to 850 repertoires, and around 9.9 million of these chains were shared by at least two donors. Raw reads were error-corrected and collapsed into unique sequences with a nearest-neighbor algorithm that merged closely related sequences to remove PCR and sequencing errors. Alignment of CDR3 sequences to IMGT reference sequences was used to assign V, D and J gene segments. For a sequence to be retained, a match of at least six nucleotides to both a V gene segment and a J gene segment was required. Rearrangements were classified as productive when the CDR3 lacked stop codons and remained in frame with V and J, and all other rearrangements were classified as non-productive. Following IMGT convention, CDR3 was defined as the stretch from the second conserved V-encoded cysteine up to the conserved J-encoded phenylalanine. In an earlier analysis of 587 of the donors, sequences lacking an unambiguous match to a single V gene segment were excluded. In an earlier analysis of 450 to 750 of the donors, a V segment was called functional when productive rearrangements were above 56.7%, and segregating when the standard deviation between donors exceeded 5%. A statistical classification framework was developed to diagnose cytomegalovirus status using the catalog of TCR beta chain sequences. In a later analysis, TCR nucleotide sequences were compared against IMGT/GENE-DB human TR gene sequences so that V and J genes could be assigned. A later analysis assigned CDR3 sequences and most-parsimonious VDJ recombination scenarios with the TCRdist pipeline. In a later analysis, each TCR beta chain was defined by its CDR3 amino acid sequence together with its V-gene family, and reads without a unique V-gene family were excluded. To address suspected cross-contamination and a sequencing artifact, a later analysis removed over 500 highly shared, low-generation-probability nucleotide sequences. A later analysis calculated a clonal expansion index for each public chain from normalized within-repertoire ranks of inferred template counts. In a later analysis, generation probabilities were computed using a VDJ recombination model fitted to out-of-frame rearrangements, and the results were checked against IGoR. A later analysis scored TCR-TCR, TCR-HLA and TCR-CMV co-occurrence with hypergeometric tests, applying a repertoire-size bias correction to TCR pairs. A later analysis estimated false discovery rates by permuting HLA or CMV assignments 20 times. A later analysis grouped co-occurring TCRs with DBSCAN, adding TCRdist sequence similarity when clustering within HLA-allele-positive subsets. Co-occurrence clustering excluded repertoires with fewer than 30,000 or more than 120,000 public chains, plus five with anomalous nucleotide sharing. Imported from immuneACCESS, the table was reduced by TCRdb to in-frame sequences with V and J called. These copies leave out some clones; in studies compared against another copy, an unresolved V gene accounts for under half, and the cause of the remainder is not known. V, J and clone size were drawn from that table, and D and trimming were deduced from the DNA. The sample table records roughly 150,000 clones; roughly 77% of these occur just once. The top ten constitute roughly 4.5% of the sample.

The cohort consisted of 666 healthy bone marrow donors. All cohort members were sampled while nominally healthy, although unrecorded immune exposures were likely present. The donor tested CMV seropositive and was one of the 289 seropositive cohort members. A peripheral blood sample was collected from each donor, and TCR beta sequencing was performed on peripheral blood mononuclear cells. The Qiagen DNeasy Blood Extraction Kit was used to extract genomic DNA from the blood cell samples. To note about this clone: No antigen is known for it. It has no much larger one-base neighbor in the sample; base qualities were not kept.

The germline V end is reduced by 4 bases and the J end by 8 bases; junction bases left unmatched: 3. The germline V gene (reference sequence) provides CDR1 LNHDA and CDR2 SQIVND. Spanning cysteine to phenylalanine, the CDR3 consists of 12 amino acids. CDR3 DNA is the only sequence kept; it has 36 bases, read in frame from the first base. Sequenced: PBMCs. The TCR sequence derives from a man between 18 and 29 years old in good health and CMV-seropositive. The sequence joins TRBV19 to TRBJ1-2; TRBD1 fits 8 bases in the junction. The bases read TGTGCCAGTAGTACAACAGGGGGGGGCTACACCTTC. Its protein product is CASSTTGGGYTF. Reference TRBV19 and TRBJ1-2 proteins supply the regions before and after the CDR3; the full variable domain is: DGGITQSPKYLFRKEGQNVTLSCEQNLNHDAMYWYRQDPGQGLRLIYYSQIVNDFQKGDIAEGYSVSREKKESFPLTVTSAQKNPTAFYLCASSTTGGGYTFGSGTRLTVV.